This T cell receptor beta chain was sequenced for a study of T cell responses to AZD1222 COVID-19 vaccine. Across the study: Second-dose schedules of about 4 or about 12 weeks were combined.

Study observations and caveats: Close to half of all spike-specific TCRs reportedly target regions of the variants that are unmutated. Only after the peak T cell response were repertoires sampled. The donor cohort was predominantly white British with a female majority, and clonal diversity may have been underestimated.

Trimming removed 1 base from V and 10 bases from J, with 13 bases in between. The length of the CDR3 is 13 residues. Per the germline V gene, CDR1 is SEHNR and CDR2 is FQNEAQ (reference sequence). The assay was immunoSEQ multiplex PCR, and TCRdb's table has in-frame clones only and misses some. The table shows about 130,000 clones, with roughly 86% occurring only once. Note on this clone: Its antigen is unidentified.

The sequencing here drew on peripheral blood, taken on day 0 of AZD1222 vaccination. The sequence was collected from an adult in good health. This chain connects TRBV7-9 to TRBJ1-2; unclear D gene. The CDR3 region has the DNA TGTGCCAGCAGCTTAGTCGGTTCCGATCTCTACACCTTC. This codes for CASSLVGSDLYTF.